Listed below are T cell receptor beta chains from one sample, sequenced in a study of a mutant IDH1 vaccine in newly diagnosed glioma. Some clones are missing from TCRdb's copy, which holds only in-frame ones; the method was immunoSEQ multiplex PCR. Among about 120,000 clones, about four fifths were seen once, and the ten largest hold under 7%. Their specific antigens are unknown. Specimen: PBMCs, collected from a glioma patient whose treatment included an IDH1 peptide vaccine. The receptors were sampled from a man aged 40-50 years with glioma. Both conserved end residues are part of each CDR3. The D gene is left open where the match is weak. Only part of the rows carry a size: once, few, many, or a class if the clone is expanded.

abundance: -
j_gene: TRBJ2-1
v_gene: TRBV5-4
d_gene: TRBD2
CDR3aa: CASSDTSGGSYNEQFF
CDR3nt: TGTGCCAGCAGCGATACTAGCGGGGGTTCCTACAATGAGCAGTTCTTC

abundance: -
j_gene: TRBJ1-1
v_gene: TRBV28
d_gene: -
CDR3aa: CASSPLMVGGGTEAFF
CDR3nt: TGTGCCAGCAGTCCCTTGATGGTGGGGGGCGGCACTGAAGCTTTCTTT

abundance: -
j_gene: TRBJ1-1
v_gene: TRBV30
d_gene: -
CDR3aa: CAWTRGNTEAFF
CDR3nt: TGTGCCTGGACGAGGGGGAACACTGAAGCTTTCTTT

abundance: -
j_gene: TRBJ2-1
v_gene: TRBV13
d_gene: -
CDR3aa: CASNLQSGYNEQFF
CDR3nt: TGTGCCAGCAACCTACAATCGGGGTACAATGAGCAGTTCTTC

abundance: -
j_gene: TRBJ1-2
v_gene: TRBV5-1
d_gene: -
CDR3aa: CASSLDTGPGYTF
CDR3nt: TGCGCCAGCAGCTTGGATACAGGGCCAGGCTACACCTTC

abundance: -
j_gene: TRBJ2-7
v_gene: TRBV5-1
d_gene: TRBD1
CDR3aa: CASSSGQGGSYEQYF
CDR3nt: TGCGCCAGCAGCTCCGGACAGGGTGGCTCCTACGAGCAGTACTTC

abundance: -
j_gene: TRBJ2-6
v_gene: TRBV4-3
d_gene: TRBD1
CDR3aa: CASSQSAGTGGFSGANVLTF
CDR3nt: TGCGCCAGCAGCCAATCCGCCGGGACAGGGGGCTTCTCTGGGGCCAACGTCCTGACTTTC

abundance: -
j_gene: TRBJ1-5
v_gene: TRBV7-2
d_gene: -
CDR3aa: CASSRFPRGPGNQPQHF
CDR3nt: TGTGCCAGCAGCCGATTCCCCAGGGGACCGGGAAATCAGCCCCAGCATTTT

abundance: -
j_gene: TRBJ2-3
v_gene: TRBV6-4
d_gene: -
CDR3aa: CASSDPGDRTDTQYF
CDR3nt: TGTGCCAGCAGTGACCCCGGAGACCGCACAGATACGCAGTATTTT

abundance: few
j_gene: TRBJ2-3
v_gene: TRBV30
d_gene: -
CDR3aa: CAWSMLARSTDTQYF
CDR3nt: TGTGCCTGGAGTATGCTAGCGAGAAGCACAGATACGCAGTATTTT

abundance: -
j_gene: TRBJ2-7
v_gene: TRBV30
d_gene: TRBD1
CDR3aa: CAWSKTDRVFNEQYF
CDR3nt: TGTGCCTGGAGTAAGACAGACAGGGTGTTCAACGAGCAGTACTTC

abundance: few
j_gene: TRBJ1-2
v_gene: TRBV28
d_gene: TRBD1
CDR3aa: CASSSPGTGLGYGYTF
CDR3nt: TGTGCCAGCAGTTCCCCCGGGACAGGGCTGGGCTATGGCTACACCTTC

abundance: -
j_gene: TRBJ2-5
v_gene: TRBV11-2
d_gene: TRBD2
CDR3aa: CASSFGGGETQYF
CDR3nt: TGTGCCAGCAGCTTTGGGGGGGGAGAGACCCAGTACTTC

abundance: -
j_gene: TRBJ2-2
v_gene: TRBV30
d_gene: TRBD2
CDR3aa: CAWTGLARELFF
CDR3nt: TGTGCCTGGACGGGACTAGCCCGGGAGCTGTTTTTT

abundance: -
j_gene: TRBJ2-7
v_gene: TRBV28
d_gene: TRBD2
CDR3aa: CASVRGSSYEQYF
CDR3nt: TGTGCCAGCGTCCGCGGGAGCTCCTACGAGCAGTACTTC

abundance: few
j_gene: TRBJ2-7
v_gene: TRBV18
d_gene: TRBD1
CDR3aa: CASSPGTGGEQYF
CDR3nt: TGTGCCAGCTCACCTGGGACAGGGGGCGAGCAGTACTTC

abundance: -
j_gene: TRBJ2-5
v_gene: TRBV18
d_gene: -
CDR3aa: CASSPDKKTQYF
CDR3nt: TGTGCCAGCTCACCAGACAAGAAGACCCAGTACTTC

abundance: -
j_gene: TRBJ2-7
v_gene: TRBV7-8
d_gene: -
CDR3aa: CASSFRTAYEQYF
CDR3nt: TGTGCCAGCAGCTTTAGGACCGCCTACGAGCAGTACTTC

abundance: -
j_gene: TRBJ1-2
v_gene: TRBV4-3
d_gene: -
CDR3aa: CASSQDWSGDYGYTF
CDR3nt: TGCGCCAGCAGCCAAGATTGGTCAGGGGATTATGGCTACACCTTC

abundance: -
j_gene: TRBJ1-2
v_gene: TRBV6-5
d_gene: -
CDR3aa: CASFKGLQGYTF
CDR3nt: TGTGCCAGCTTCAAGGGATTGCAAGGCTACACCTTC

abundance: -
j_gene: TRBJ2-3
v_gene: TRBV4-1
d_gene: -
CDR3aa: CASSQESSASSTDTQYF
CDR3nt: TGCGCCAGCAGCCAAGAGTCTAGCGCCTCTAGCACAGATACGCAGTATTTT

abundance: -
j_gene: TRBJ2-1
v_gene: TRBV5-1
d_gene: -
CDR3aa: CASSLGGVEQFF
CDR3nt: TGCGCCAGCAGCTTGGGGGGCGTTGAGCAGTTCTTC

abundance: -
j_gene: TRBJ1-4
v_gene: TRBV6-5
d_gene: -
CDR3aa: CASSPGGLGDEKLFF
CDR3nt: TGTGCCAGCAGTCCCGGCGGTCTGGGGGATGAAAAACTGTTTTTT

abundance: -
j_gene: TRBJ2-2
v_gene: TRBV27
d_gene: -
CDR3aa: CASSLSPRTGELFF
CDR3nt: TGTGCCAGCAGTTTATCGCCTAGGACCGGGGAGCTGTTTTTT

abundance: once
j_gene: TRBJ2-3
v_gene: TRBV7-8
d_gene: TRBD2
CDR3aa: CASSLVISGGGTDTQYF
CDR3nt: TGTGCCAGCAGCTTAGTTATTAGCGGGGGCGGCACAGATACGCAGTATTTT

abundance: -
j_gene: TRBJ1-1
v_gene: TRBV5-5
d_gene: -
CDR3aa: CASSGITQDTEAFF
CDR3nt: TGTGCCAGCAGCGGAATTACACAGGACACTGAAGCTTTCTTT

abundance: few
j_gene: TRBJ2-1
v_gene: TRBV7-6
d_gene: TRBD2
CDR3aa: CASSLSGRALYEQFF
CDR3nt: TGTGCCAGCAGCTTATCTGGGAGGGCCCTTTATGAGCAGTTCTTC

abundance: few
j_gene: TRBJ1-1
v_gene: TRBV7-2
d_gene: -
CDR3aa: CASSPSSGVGTEAFF
CDR3nt: TGTGCCAGCAGCCCTTCCTCGGGGGTGGGGACTGAAGCTTTCTTT

abundance: -
j_gene: TRBJ2-7
v_gene: TRBV11-3
d_gene: -
CDR3aa: CASSNPGDGEQYF
CDR3nt: TGTGCCAGCAGCAACCCGGGGGACGGCGAGCAGTACTTC

abundance: -
j_gene: TRBJ2-7
v_gene: TRBV29-1
d_gene: TRBD2
CDR3aa: CSVEDPQGGTYEQYF
CDR3nt: TGCAGCGTTGAAGATCCCCAGGGAGGGACCTACGAGCAGTACTTC

abundance: few
j_gene: TRBJ1-2
v_gene: TRBV4-2
d_gene: TRBD1
CDR3aa: CASSPSTGTANYGYTF
CDR3nt: TGTGCCAGCAGCCCCAGTACAGGGACAGCAAACTATGGCTACACCTTC

abundance: -
j_gene: TRBJ2-7
v_gene: TRBV7-2
d_gene: -
CDR3aa: CASSLEGQNYEQYF
CDR3nt: TGTGCCAGCAGCTTAGAAGGGCAGAACTACGAGCAGTACTTC

abundance: once
j_gene: TRBJ2-2
v_gene: TRBV9
d_gene: TRBD1
CDR3aa: CASSVAGGAVGELFF
CDR3nt: TGTGCCAGCAGCGTAGCAGGGGGCGCGGTCGGGGAGCTGTTTTTT

abundance: -
j_gene: TRBJ1-1
v_gene: TRBV28
d_gene: -
CDR3aa: CASSFARGGQNTEAFF
CDR3nt: TGTGCCAGCAGTTTTGCCCGGGGAGGTCAGAACACTGAAGCTTTCTTT

abundance: -
j_gene: TRBJ2-1
v_gene: TRBV9
d_gene: TRBD2
CDR3aa: CASSVLSSGSSYNEQFF
CDR3nt: TGTGCCAGCAGCGTACTATCTAGCGGGAGCTCCTACAATGAGCAGTTCTTC

abundance: -
j_gene: TRBJ2-2
v_gene: TRBV7-6
d_gene: -
CDR3aa: CASSVKAGALPAGELFF
CDR3nt: TGTGCCAGCAGCGTAAAAGCCGGGGCTCTCCCCGCCGGGGAGCTGTTTTTT

abundance: -
j_gene: TRBJ2-1
v_gene: TRBV4-3
d_gene: -
CDR3aa: CASSQLGSYNEQFF
CDR3nt: TGCGCCAGCAGCCAACTGGGCTCCTACAATGAGCAGTTCTTC

abundance: -
j_gene: TRBJ2-7
v_gene: TRBV7-2
d_gene: TRBD2
CDR3aa: CASSLPRRLAGVKEQYF
CDR3nt: TGTGCCAGCAGCTTACCCCGGCGCCTAGCGGGAGTGAAAGAGCAGTACTTC

abundance: -
j_gene: TRBJ1-2
v_gene: TRBV4-2
d_gene: -
CDR3aa: CASSQESTGVGGYTF
CDR3nt: TGTGCCAGCAGCCAAGAGAGTACGGGGGTAGGTGGCTACACCTTC

abundance: -
j_gene: TRBJ2-6
v_gene: TRBV5-1
d_gene: -
CDR3aa: CASVSGANVLTF
CDR3nt: TGCGCCAGCGTATCTGGGGCCAACGTCCTGACTTTC

abundance: -
j_gene: TRBJ2-7
v_gene: TRBV28
d_gene: TRBD2
CDR3aa: CASISPGGSYEQYF
CDR3nt: TGTGCCAGCATCTCCCCGGGGGGGAGCTACGAGCAGTACTTC

abundance: -
j_gene: TRBJ2-5
v_gene: TRBV27
d_gene: -
CDR3aa: CASASLDRETQYF
CDR3nt: TGTGCCAGCGCTTCCCTGGATAGGGAGACCCAGTACTTC

abundance: -
j_gene: TRBJ2-3
v_gene: TRBV11-3
d_gene: -
CDR3aa: CASSFAPTDTQYF
CDR3nt: TGTGCCAGCAGCTTTGCTCCAACGGATACGCAGTATTTT

abundance: few
j_gene: TRBJ1-1
v_gene: TRBV29-1
d_gene: TRBD1
CDR3aa: CSVVGGYTEAFF
CDR3nt: TGCAGCGTTGTAGGGGGCTACACTGAAGCTTTCTTT

abundance: -
j_gene: TRBJ2-1
v_gene: TRBV2
d_gene: -
CDR3aa: CASRRDISYNEQFF
CDR3nt: TGTGCCAGCAGGCGGGACATCTCCTACAATGAGCAGTTCTTC

abundance: -
j_gene: TRBJ2-7
v_gene: TRBV7-2
d_gene: TRBD1
CDR3aa: CASSPGTGGIGVYEQYF
CDR3nt: TGTGCCAGCAGCCCTGGGACAGGGGGCATTGGAGTTTACGAGCAGTACTTC

abundance: -
j_gene: TRBJ2-3
v_gene: TRBV7-2
d_gene: TRBD2
CDR3aa: CASSLSGSGTDTQYF
CDR3nt: TGTGCCAGCAGCTTGAGCGGGAGTGGGACAGATACGCAGTATTTT

abundance: -
j_gene: TRBJ2-2
v_gene: TRBV6-6
d_gene: TRBD2
CDR3aa: CASSPSGMVGELFF
CDR3nt: TGTGCCAGCAGCCCTAGCGGGATGGTCGGGGAGCTGTTTTTT

abundance: -
j_gene: TRBJ2-7
v_gene: TRBV6-6
d_gene: -
CDR3aa: CASRGGSYEQYF
CDR3nt: TGTGCCAGCAGAGGAGGATCCTACGAGCAGTACTTC

abundance: -
j_gene: TRBJ1-4
v_gene: TRBV28
d_gene: -
CDR3aa: CASSVPLRDPLFF
CDR3nt: TGTGCCAGCAGTGTTCCCCTCCGGGACCCTCTGTTTTTT

abundance: -
j_gene: TRBJ2-3
v_gene: TRBV12-5
d_gene: -
CDR3aa: CASGLVLGGAGTQYF
CDR3nt: TGTGCTAGTGGTTTGGTTCTTGGGGGGGCGGGTACGCAGTATTTT

abundance: -
j_gene: TRBJ2-3
v_gene: TRBV5-6
d_gene: -
CDR3aa: CASSWGPSTDTQYF
CDR3nt: TGTGCCAGCAGCTGGGGACCGAGCACAGATACGCAGTATTTT